This is a list of T cell receptor beta chains from one sample in a study of blood T cell repertoires in COVID-19. Repertoires were generated with immunoSEQ multiplex PCR, while TCRdb's copy carries only in-frame clones and drops some. The sample lists tens of thousands of clones; less than 85% were seen once. Sequencing was performed on peripheral blood. The receptors here all came from a man aged 55 to 70 with acute or convalescent COVID-19. Each CDR3 is given with its conserved first and last residue. The order of the fields is clone size, V gene, J gene, D gene, CDR3 DNA, CDR3 protein. D genes are given only for firm matches. Rows may omit the clone size; those that give it use once, few, many or a size class.

clone size: .; V gene: TRBV7-2; J gene: TRBJ2-1; D gene: .; CDR3 DNA: TGTGCCAGCAGTCCCCCCGGGGGAAGCTCCTACAATGAGCAGTTCTTC; CDR3 protein: CASSPPGGSSYNEQFF
clone size: .; V gene: TRBV6-5; J gene: TRBJ1-6; D gene: TRBD1; CDR3 DNA: TGTGCCAGCAATTTGGACAGGGCCTCTAATTCACCCCTCCACTTT; CDR3 protein: CASNLDRASNSPLHF
clone size: .; V gene: TRBV4-3; J gene: TRBJ1-4; D gene: TRBD1; CDR3 DNA: TGCGCCAGCAGCCAAGAATGGGGACAGGGGGACAAACTGTTTTTT; CDR3 protein: CASSQEWGQGDKLFF
clone size: .; V gene: TRBV7-8; J gene: TRBJ1-6; D gene: TRBD1; CDR3 DNA: TGTGCCAGCAGCGTAGGACGGTACAGGGGTTCCTCACCCCTCCACTTT; CDR3 protein: CASSVGRYRGSSPLHF
clone size: .; V gene: TRBV4-2; J gene: TRBJ2-1; D gene: TRBD2; CDR3 DNA: TGTGCCAGCAGCCAAGATTACAGCGGGGCCTACAATGAGCAGTTCTTC; CDR3 protein: CASSQDYSGAYNEQFF
clone size: few; V gene: TRBV9; J gene: TRBJ1-1; D gene: .; CDR3 DNA: TGTGCCAGCAGCGCTAGCACCGGAGATTCCGGGGAAGCTTTCTTT; CDR3 protein: CASSASTGDSGEAFF
clone size: .; V gene: TRBV3-1/TRBV3-2; J gene: TRBJ2-5; D gene: TRBD1; CDR3 DNA: TGTGCCAGCAGGCCAGTGTCTGGGACAGGGCATCGGGAGACCCAGTACTTC; CDR3 protein: CASRPVSGTGHRETQYF
clone size: .; V gene: TRBV2; J gene: TRBJ1-1; D gene: .; CDR3 DNA: TGTGCCAGCAGCGCGGGGCGGAGGACTGAAGCTTTCTTT; CDR3 protein: CASSAGRRTEAFF
clone size: .; V gene: TRBV28; J gene: TRBJ1-5; D gene: .; CDR3 DNA: TGTGCCAGCAGTTTAGGTGGAGTTAATCAGCCCCAGCATTTT; CDR3 protein: CASSLGGVNQPQHF
clone size: .; V gene: TRBV3-1/TRBV3-2; J gene: TRBJ1-3; D gene: TRBD1; CDR3 DNA: TGTGCCAGCAGCCGTTTCGGACAGGGGAAGAAAAGAAACACCATATATTTT; CDR3 protein: CASSRFGQGKKRNTIYF
clone size: .; V gene: TRBV25-1; J gene: TRBJ1-3; D gene: .; CDR3 DNA: TGTGCCAGCAGTGAAGGGGGGGGGCCCATCTCTGGAAACACCATATATTTT; CDR3 protein: CASSEGGGPISGNTIYF
clone size: .; V gene: TRBV12-5; J gene: TRBJ2-7; D gene: TRBD1; CDR3 DNA: TGTGCTAGTGGGCGTAGCCGGGACAGCACCTACGAGCAGTACTTC; CDR3 protein: CASGRSRDSTYEQYF
clone size: .; V gene: TRBV18; J gene: TRBJ1-5; D gene: .; CDR3 DNA: TGTGCCAGCTCCCTCAATCGACCGTCACAGGGCAATCAGCCCCAGCATTTT; CDR3 protein: CASSLNRPSQGNQPQHF
clone size: .; V gene: TRBV6-5; J gene: TRBJ2-1; D gene: .; CDR3 DNA: TGTGCCAGCCATGAGACCGGGTTTAACGAGCAGTTCTTC; CDR3 protein: CASHETGFNEQFF
clone size: .; V gene: TRBV7-4; J gene: TRBJ1-1; D gene: .; CDR3 DNA: TGTGCCAGCAGCCCAGGGTTTCTGGCTGAAGCTTTCTTT; CDR3 protein: CASSPGFLAEAFF
clone size: once; V gene: TRBV13; J gene: TRBJ2-1; D gene: .; CDR3 DNA: TGTGCCAGCAGTTTCCTAGGAGGGTCCTACAATGAGCAGTTCTTC; CDR3 protein: CASSFLGGSYNEQFF